This record covers a single T cell receptor (beta chain). Libraries were prepared by immunoSEQ multiplex PCR; TCRdb keeps only in-frame clonotypes and omits some of them. The table lists almost 400,000 clones, roughly 86% of them singletons. Participants had their cohort set by participant-reported clinical history. The sample comes from a study of blood T cell repertoires in COVID-19. The junction had 12 bases not matched to a gene; V was cut back by 6 bases and J by 4 bases. From germline, CDR1 is SGDLS and CDR2 YYNGEE. This CDR3 contains 16 residues. The V and J genes are TRBV9 and TRBJ2-3; 9 nucleotides agree with TRBD2. Sequenced material: PBMCs or T cells enriched from blood (not recorded which). The sequence was obtained from a woman in her twenties or thirties who had recovered from COVID-19. The CDR3: CASTKGRGGPADTQYF. DNA for the CDR3: TGTGCCAGCACCAAGGGGCGGGGGGGCCCCGCAGATACGCAGTATTTT.